The clone carrying this T cell receptor (beta chain) appeared many times. The germline V gene encodes CDR1 MDHEN and CDR2 SYDVKM. Trimming left V 11 bases short and J 4 bases short, with 16 bases between. The CDR3 is 13 residues long. This sample is part of a study of blood T cell repertoires in COVID-19. Across the whole study: Researchers got acute and convalescent COVID-19 samples from the United States, Italy and Spain. PBMCs, B-cell-depleted T cells, or T cells provided the cDNA or gDNA that made up the material.

In the original analysis: Reference gene primer amplification gave nucleated cell count estimates. Profiling relied on immunoSEQ multiplex PCR, and the TCRdb table lists in-frame clones only, not all of them. The V and J calls and the clone size are those of that table, but D and trimming were determined from the DNA. This table has around 120,000 clones, about 75% appearing once. This rearrangement joins TRBV28 to TRBJ2-3; a possible D gene is TRBD1 (7 bases). Sequenced: peripheral blood. The receptor was derived from a man older than 75 with acute or convalescent COVID-19. CDR3 region: CAWRQGGSDTQYF. CDR3 coding DNA: TGTGCCTGGCGACAGGGAGGCTCAGATACGCAGTATTTT. The whole variable domain, filled in from reference TRBV28 and TRBJ2-3, reads DVKVTQSSRYLVKRTGEKVFLECVQDMDHENMFWYRQDPGLGLRLIYFSYDVKMKEKGDIPEGYSVSREKKERFSLILESASTNQTSMYLCAWRQGGSDTQYFGPGTRLTVL.